The T cell receptor beta chain described here comes from a study of control samples from healthy donors and cancer patients. The table came from immunoSEQ multiplex PCR; TCRdb's copy has only in-frame clones and leaves some out. The sample has some 99,000 clones; 90% are singletons. V gave up 6 bases and J gave up 9 bases; unmatched junction bases: 4. Germline CDR1 and CDR2: LGHNT and FRNRAP. The length of the CDR3 is 13 residues. The chain carries TRBV12-5 and TRBJ2-1; 11 bases are shared with TRBD1. The sequence came from a human donor in good health. The donor label of this sample is uncertain. Specimen: blood. CDR3 nucleotides: TGTGCTAGTGGGGACAGGGGGCTAGGTGAGCAGTTCTTC. The encoded protein is CASGDRGLGEQFF.